Shown below are 28 T cell receptor beta chains from a single sample sequenced in a study of shared clonotypes between healthy human individuals. The table came from immunoSEQ multiplex PCR; TCRdb's copy has only in-frame clones and leaves some out. The table records about 490,000 clones, around 80% of them present only once. The sequencing input was PBMCs. These receptor sequences come from a woman aged 40-49 years in good health. Some clones in this sample may be carry-over from other donors' samples.

The chain uses TRBV6-1 and TRBJ2-7; tentatively, D is TRBD1 or TRBD2 (5 bases each). The CDR3 is made up of 13 amino acids. Germline assignment: CDR1 MNHNS and CDR2 SASEGT. V was cut by 2 bases and J by 6 bases, with 11 bases left in between. For the CDR3, the DNA is TGTGCCAGCAGTGAACAGGGACCACGCGAGCAGTACTTC. Protein: CASSEQGPREQYF.

The gene calls are TRBV15 and TRBJ2-5; the D gene is possibly TRBD2 (7 bases). Per germline, CDR1 LNHNV and CDR2 YYDKDF (reference sequence). V gave up 2 bases and J gave up 5 bases, with 15 bases separating them. The CDR3 is made up of 15 amino acids. The CDR3 region has the DNA TGTGCCACCAGCAGACTCGCGGGGGCGCGGGAGACCCAGTACTTC. It is translated as CATSRLAGARETQYF.

This clone was recorded once. The CDR3 reads CSVEASGTGELFF. CDR3 in DNA: TGCAGCGTTGAAGCCTCGGGCACCGGGGAGCTGTTTTTT. The chain is built from TRBV29-1 and TRBJ2-2; D gene uncertain. With 1 base removed from V and 4 bases from J, the gap between germline ends came to 7 bases. CDR1 SQVTM and CDR2 ANQGSEA come from the germline V gene. The CDR3 covers 13 residues.

The rearrangement joins TRBV21-1 to TRBJ2-1. TRBV21-1 is a pseudogene. The CDR3 has 11 residues. DNA of the CDR3: TGTGCCAGCAGCAAAGAGGCAGAGCAGTTCTTC. Amino acids: CASSKEAEQFF.

The rearrangement links TRBV7-3 to TRBJ1-2; possibly TRBD1 for D (6 bases). Germline CDR1 SGHTA, CDR2 FQGTGA. This CDR3 spans 17 amino acids. Trimming cost V 5 bases and J 5 bases, with 24 bases left between them. The CDR3 DNA reads as TGTGCCAGCAGCCCCAACGCGGGGCGGACAGCTCCTTATGGCTACACCTTC. This codes for CASSPNAGRTAPYGYTF. Together with reference TRBV7-3 and TRBJ1-2, the CDR3 gives the full variable domain: GAGVSQTPSNKVTEKGKYVELRCDPISGHTALYWYRQSLGQGPEFLIYFQGTGAADDSGLPNDRFFAVRPEGSVSTLKIQRTERGDSAVYLCASSPNAGRTAPYGYTFGSGTRLTVV.

This clone was observed a few times. One base away lies a much larger clone, so this may be a sequencing read error. In the same sample, other DNA sequences code for this CDR3. The chain combines TRBV28 with TRBJ2-7; no reliable D call. Trimming shortened V by 1 base and J by 3 bases, and 1 base separated the two germline ends. Germline CDR1 reads MDHEN; CDR2 reads SYDVKM. The CDR3 runs to 11 residues. CDR3 residues: CASSLFYEQYF. The CDR3 DNA follows: TGTGCCAGCAGTTTATTCTACGAGCAGTACTTC.

This clone has a single count. The J gene is TRBJ2-5, the V gene TRBV19, with D possibly TRBD1 on 6 matching bases. The V and J ends lost 4 bases and 5 bases respectively, with 14 bases between them. The V gene's germline CDR1 is LNHDA and CDR2 SQIVND (reference sequence). This CDR3 has 14 residues. The CDR3 spells CASSRGRGSETQYF. The CDR3 nucleotides read TGTGCCAGTAGTAGGGGTAGGGGGTCTGAGACCCAGTACTTC.

This chain links TRBV10-3 with TRBJ2-1; 11 positions agree with TRBD2. This CDR3 region has 15 residues. Germline V gene lookup returns CDR1 ENHRY and CDR2 SYGVKD. Trimming removed 6 bases from V and 5 bases from J; junction bases left unmatched: 6. The CDR3 is CAISDLAGGNNEQFF. The CDR3 DNA follows: TGTGCCATCAGCGATCTAGCGGGAGGAAACAATGAGCAGTTCTTC.

The J gene is TRBJ1-3, the V gene TRBV18; D not certain. V shed 3 bases and J shed 2 bases, with 11 bases lying between them. In germline, CDR1 is KGHSH, CDR2 LQKENI. The CDR3 consists of 15 residues. The CDR3 sequence: CASSPIGSAGNTIYF. CDR3 DNA: TGTGCCAGCTCACCCATAGGATCAGCTGGAAACACCATATATTTT.

Remarks on this clone: A far bigger clonotype differs at one base, so this is likely a read error. The DNA is omitted, as the CDR3 cannot be located on it reliably, and the CDR3 follows TCRdb's listing. The identical CDR3 is also encoded by other nucleotide sequences in the sample. The V and J genes are TRBV29-1 and TRBJ1-1. Termini included, the CDR3 measures 14 amino acids. The V gene's germline CDR1 is SQVTM and CDR2 ANQGSEA. The chain's CDR3 is CSVASGASNTEAFF.

This clone was counted between two and nine times. The V gene is TRBV7-2, the J gene TRBJ2-5; no clear D. CDR1 is SGHTA and CDR2 is FQGNSA in the germline V gene. The CDR3 contains 15 residues. Trimming took off 4 bases at V and 1 base at J, with 13 bases between the two ends. The CDR3 bases are TGTGCCAGCAGCTCCATACCACATTCCCAAGAGACCCAGTACTTC. Protein: CASSSIPHSQETQYF.

This clone was recorded only once. The genes are TRBV7-9 and TRBJ1-2; 9 bases are shared with TRBD1. This CDR3 spans 15 amino acids. The V gene's germline CDR1 is SEHNR and CDR2 FQNEAQ (reference sequence). J gave up 2 bases and V 2 bases, and 3 bases lay outside the gene matches. In DNA, the CDR3 is TGTGCCAGCAGCTTAAGGGACAGGGAAAACTATGGCTACACCTTC. Translating gives CASSLRDRENYGYTF.

A remark on this clone: Other DNA sequences of this sample code for an identical CDR3. The V call is TRBV7-9, the J call TRBJ1-3; no clear D. CDR1 is SEHNR and CDR2 is FQNEAQ in the germline V gene (reference sequence). The CDR3 is 14 amino acids. Between the trimmed V and J ends, which lost 2 bases and 4 bases, there was a span of 9 bases. The CDR3 nucleotides are TGTGCCAGCAGCTTAAACCGAGCCGGAAACACCATATATTTT. Its protein is CASSLNRAGNTIYF.

The chain uses TRBV29-1 and TRBJ1-1; D gene ambiguous. The germline V gene encodes CDR1 SQVTM and CDR2 ANQGSEA. The CDR3 is made up of 11 amino acids. The germline V and J ends were trimmed by 4 bases and 3 bases, with 6 bases remaining between them. CDR3 in amino acids: CSVGPDTEAFF. DNA of the CDR3: TGCAGCGTTGGGCCGGACACTGAAGCTTTCTTT.

The chain has TRBV18 and TRBJ2-4, with D perhaps being TRBD1 or TRBD2 (5 bases each). The CDR3 covers 14 residues. The ends were cut back, 4 bases at V and 9 bases at J, with 16 bases in the middle. The germline V gene has CDR1 KGHSH and CDR2 LQKENI. The CDR3 DNA follows: TGTGCCAGCTCACGGGACGACCCTAGGGCCATTCAGTACTTC. Its translation: CASSRDDPRAIQYF.

The rearrangement uses TRBV6-1 and TRBJ1-2; D is uncertain. Germline lookup yields CDR1 MNHNS and CDR2 SASEGT. V lost 2 bases and J 1 base, leaving 17 bases between the germline ends. The CDR3 sequence is 17 residues long. The CDR3 DNA follows: TGTGCCAGCAGTGAAACTTATATGACCCTAGGTAACTATGGCTACACCTTC. Its translation: CASSETYMTLGNYGYTF.

This chain links TRBV4-1 with TRBJ2-7; TRBD2 matches at 10 bases. The germline V gene encodes CDR1 MGHRA and CDR2 YSYEKL. The trim removed 4 bases at V and 0 bases at J, leaving 3 bases unmatched. This CDR3 has 15 amino acids. This CDR3 reads CASSLGTSDSYEQYF. CDR3 in DNA: TGCGCCAGCAGCCTCGGGACTAGCGACTCCTACGAGCAGTACTTC.

J is TRBJ2-7 and V is TRBV5-1, with 8 bases fitting TRBD2. The CDR3 has 14 residues. The V segment lost 6 bases and the J segment 6 bases; nucleotides outside the gene matches: 11. Germline CDR1 and CDR2: SGHRS and YFSETQ. CDR3 in DNA: TGCGCCAGCAAGGAGTTAGCGGGACGGGGCGAGCAGTACTTC. This codes for CASKELAGRGEQYF.

The V call is TRBV7-3, the J call TRBJ2-1; D is undetermined. This CDR3 spans 14 amino acids. Per germline, CDR1 SGHTA and CDR2 FQGTGA. V shed 5 bases and J shed 2 bases, with 10 bases lying between them. The CDR3 region is CASSPHGAYNEQFF. For the CDR3, the DNA is TGTGCCAGCAGCCCCCATGGGGCCTACAATGAGCAGTTCTTC.

The CDR3 region is CAWRKDVGVNTEAFF. For the CDR3, the DNA is TGTGCCTGGAGGAAGGATGTCGGGGTGAACACTGAAGCTTTCTTT. The chain uses TRBV30 and TRBJ1-1; D uncertain. The CDR3 has 15 amino acids. V was cut by 3 bases and J by 0 bases, with 14 bases left in between. Germline V CDR1 and CDR2: GTSNPN, SVGIG (reference sequence).

CDR3 nucleotide sequence: TGTGCCAGCAGTGGACTTTCTGATCTGGCTAGCGGAGATTCCTACGAGCAGTACTTC. Its protein product is CASSGLSDLASGDSYEQYF. The genes are TRBV2 and TRBJ2-7; 7 bases are a match to TRBD2. V shed 4 bases, J shed 1 base, and the junction held 19 bases outside the gene matches. CDR3 length: 19 residues. CDR1 and CDR2 from the germline V gene are SNHLY and FYNNEI.

This sequence joins TRBV18 and TRBJ2-3; 14 nucleotides line up with TRBD2. Trimming took 2 bases from V and 6 from J; bases not matched to a gene: 10. The length of the CDR3 is 18 residues. Germline V lookup: CDR1 KGHSH, CDR2 LQKENI. The chain's CDR3 is CASSPKGLAGAPFDTQYF. Here the CDR3 DNA reads TGTGCCAGCTCACCAAAGGGACTAGCGGGAGCCCCCTTCGATACGCAGTATTTT. The whole variable domain, filled in from reference TRBV18 and TRBJ2-3, reads NAGVMQNPRHLVRRRGQEARLRCSPMKGHSHVYWYRQLPEEGLKFMVYLQKENIIDESGMPKERFSAEFPKEGPSILRIQQVVRGDSAAYFCASSPKGLAGAPFDTQYFGPGTRLTVL.

In this sample, this clone turned up a few times. The chain employs TRBV7-2 and TRBJ1-5, with D possibly being TRBD1 (5 bases). This CDR3 is 14 amino acids long. Germline CDR1 and CDR2: SGHTA and FQGNSA. Deletions cut 5 bases from V and 6 bases from J, with 14 bases between. CDR3 coding DNA: TGTGCCAGCAGCCAGAATGGGGGGACTCAGCCCCAGCATTTT. Protein sequence: CASSQNGGTQPQHF.

The gene calls are TRBV11-1 and TRBJ2-7, with D possibly TRBD2 on 6 matching bases. The ends were cut back, 5 bases at V and 0 bases at J, with 11 bases in the middle. The CDR3 spans 14 residues. Germline V lookup: CDR1 SGHAT, CDR2 FQDESV (reference sequence). CDR3 region: CASSVGGISYEQYF. For the CDR3, the DNA is TGTGCCAGCAGCGTAGGCGGGATCTCCTACGAGCAGTACTTC.

The chain is built from TRBV9 and TRBJ1-3, with TRBD1 as a possible D gene (6 bases). With 1 base removed from V and 4 bases from J, the gap between germline ends came to 9 bases. Looked up from germline, CDR1 is SGDLS and CDR2 is YYNGEE. This CDR3 has 14 amino acids. The CDR3 bases are TGTGCCAGCAGCGTAACAGGGTCAGGAAACACCATATATTTT. Translating it yields CASSVTGSGNTIYF. Drawing the rest from reference TRBV9 and TRBJ1-3, the complete variable domain is DSGVTQTPKHLITATGQRVTLRCSPRSGDLSVYWYQQSLDQGLQFLIQYYNGEERAKGNILERFSAQQFPDLHSELNLSSLELGDSALYFCASSVTGSGNTIYFGEGSWLTVV.

The sample holds one count of this clone. The chain is built from TRBV11-2 and TRBJ2-2, with D hard to call. The V gene's germline CDR1 is SGHAT and CDR2 FQNNGV. This CDR3 has 14 amino acids. The V gene lost 5 bases and the J gene lost 7 bases, with 14 bases spanning the gap. CDR3 nucleotide sequence: TGTGCCAGCAGCCGTGCATTTGGCCGCGGGGAGCTGTTTTTT. Encoded protein: CASSRAFGRGELFF.

The V and J genes are TRBV28 and TRBJ2-3, with D possibly being TRBD1 (5 bases). The length of the CDR3 is 13 residues. Germline V gene sequence: CDR1 MDHEN, CDR2 SYDVKM. Deletions cut 5 bases from V and 4 bases from J, with 10 bases between. CDR3 in amino acids: CASSRQSPDTQYF. For the CDR3, the DNA is TGTGCCAGCAGTCGACAGAGCCCAGATACGCAGTATTTT.

The chain recombines TRBV7-9 with TRBJ1-4; no definite D call. This CDR3 comprises 14 residues. V was pared by 4 bases and J by 6 bases, with 12 bases between. CDR1 and CDR2 from the germline V gene are SEHNR and FQNEAQ (reference sequence). The CDR3 region has the DNA TGTGCCAGCAGCTCCCGGCCAAACTATGAAAAACTGTTTTTT. It codes for CASSSRPNYEKLFF.